This T cell receptor (beta chain) came from a study of T cell responses to AZD1222 COVID-19 vaccine. Study overall: The study pooled second doses at about 4 or about 12 weeks. Study observations and caveats: Nearly half of spike-specific TCRs reportedly go after variant regions that carry no mutations. The sample set comprised mostly white British donors with more females, and clonal diversity was possibly underestimated. Repertoires were collected only later (after the peak T cell response had occurred).

A note on this clone: What it recognizes is unknown.

Per the germline V gene, CDR1 is SGHNT and CDR2 is YYREEE (reference sequence). V was clipped by 1 base and J by 4 bases; unmatched bases: 5. This CDR3 has 15 residues. The data were produced by immunoSEQ multiplex PCR, yet TCRdb's version contains in-frame clones alone and is incomplete. This sample has roughly 120,000 clones, with 85% to 95% found just once. V gene TRBV5-4 combines with J gene TRBJ2-7, with TRBD2 identical over 10 bases. This specimen consisted of peripheral blood, obtained on day 0 of AZD1222 vaccination. This TCR derives from an adult in good health. Here the CDR3 DNA reads TGTGCCAGCAGCTTGCCTAGCGGGAGAGGATACGAGCAGTACTTC. Translated: CASSLPSGRGYEQYF.